This is a list of T cell receptor beta chains from one sample in a study of identical twins. TCRdb passed the 5' RACE reads through MiXCR, listing each CDR3 protein once. The sample shows hundreds of thousands of distinct CDR3 sequences, approximately 7% of them seen only once. The sample was also linked to a second study, of yellow fever vaccine responses in identical twins.

The sequenced sample was memory (CD45RO+) T cells sorted from blood. The receptors stem from a woman aged 18-29 years in good health. Both conserved end residues are part of each CDR3. D genes are given only for firm matches. The listing skips clone size in some rows; elsewhere it reads once, few, many or a size class.

v_call	d_call	j_call	clone_size	cdr3_nt	cdr3_aa
TRBV2	TRBD2	TRBJ2-3	few	TGTGCCAGCATCTGGGACAGGGTGCTCAGGACTAGCGGGGCTAGCACAGATACGCAGTATTTT	CASIWDRVLRTSGASTDTQYF
TRBV20-1	TRBD2	TRBJ2-5	few	TGCAGTGCTAGGACTAGCGACGAGACCCAGTACTTC	CSARTSDETQYF
TRBV11-3	NA	TRBJ2-3	NA	TGTGCCAGCAGCCGAGAGACCAGCACAGATACGCAGTATTTT	CASSRETSTDTQYF
TRBV3-1	NA	TRBJ2-6	NA	TGTGCCAGCAGCCCCATCAGCAGGGTTGGGGCCAACGTCCTGACTTTC	CASSPISRVGANVLTF
TRBV4-1	NA	TRBJ1-2	few	TGCGCCAGCAGCCCCGAAGGTCGACGGCACTATGGCTACACCTTC	CASSPEGRRHYGYTF
TRBV15	NA	TRBJ2-5	NA	TGTGCCACCAGCCTAACAGGGTCAGTTTTCCAAGAGACCCAGTACTTC	CATSLTGSVFQETQYF
TRBV6-2/TRBV6-3	TRBD2	TRBJ2-4	few	TGTGCCAGCAGTTCCCTTAGCGGGATTGCCAAAAACATTCAGTACTTC	CASSSLSGIAKNIQYF
TRBV28	NA	TRBJ2-5	many	TGTGCCAGCATTGGTACAGGGAGTGGGGAGACCCAGTACTTC	CASIGTGSGETQYF
TRBV20-1	NA	TRBJ2-7	few	TGCAGTGCTAGAGATCAGGGGCGGAACGAGCAGTACTTC	CSARDQGRNEQYF
TRBV7-7	TRBD2	TRBJ2-1	few	TGTGCCAGCAGCTTAGACCCAGCGGGAGTAGGTGAGCAGTTCTTC	CASSLDPAGVGEQFF
TRBV3-1	TRBD1	TRBJ1-2	many	TGTGCCAGCAGCCAAGATTACAGGGGCAGCTATGGCTACACCTTC	CASSQDYRGSYGYTF
TRBV5-5	NA	TRBJ2-2	NA	TGTGCCAGCAGCTGGAGGGAGTTGGGGGAGCTGTTTTTT	CASSWRELGELFF
TRBV2	TRBD2	TRBJ2-2	NA	TGTGCTAGCGGACTAGCAGCGGCCGGGGAGCTGTTTTTT	CASGLAAAGELFF
TRBV6-1	NA	TRBJ2-7	few	TGTGCCAGCAGTATGGGACGGACCTACGAGCAGTACTTC	CASSMGRTYEQYF
TRBV2	NA	TRBJ1-1	NA	TGTGCCAGCAGTGAAGCAGGTCTCGCGTATTCTGAAGCTTTCTTT	CASSEAGLAYSEAFF
TRBV28	TRBD1	TRBJ2-5	few	TGTGCCAGCAGTTTAATGGGGACAGGGTCTAGGGAGACCCAGTACTTC	CASSLMGTGSRETQYF
TRBV12-3/TRBV12-4	TRBD2	TRBJ2-2	many	TGTGCCAGCAGTTTTCTTGTGGGACTAGCGGCCACCGGGGAGCTGTTTTTT	CASSFLVGLAATGELFF
TRBV28	NA	TRBJ1-4	many	TGTGCCAGCAGTTTAAGGGCTAATGAAAAACTGTTTTTT	CASSLRANEKLFF
TRBV12-3/TRBV12-4	NA	TRBJ2-1	few	TGTGCCAGCAGACCTCAAAGCTCCTACAATGAGCAGTTCTTC	CASRPQSSYNEQFF
TRBV20-1	TRBD2	TRBJ2-1	NA	TGCAGTGCTAGGGCTAGCGGGATCCACAATGAGCAGTTCTTC	CSARASGIHNEQFF
TRBV6-1	NA	TRBJ1-1	few	TGTGCCAGCAGTGTAGGGGCTCAGGCTGAAGCTTTCTTT	CASSVGAQAEAFF
TRBV7-6	NA	TRBJ1-4	few	TGTGCCAGCAGCTCCACCCCGGGGGGGGCTGGCGAAAAACTGTTTTTT	CASSSTPGGAGEKLFF
TRBV6-2/TRBV6-3	NA	TRBJ2-5	few	TGTGCCAGCAGATGGGGGCCGGAAGAGACCCAGTACTTC	CASRWGPEETQYF
TRBV29-1	NA	TRBJ2-1	many	TGCAGCGTTTGCGGGATCAGGGACAATGAGCAGTTCTTC	CSVCGIRDNEQFF
TRBV10-3	TRBD1	TRBJ1-1	NA	TGTGCCATCAGAGAGAAAACAGGGGGAAGTGTGGGGAACACTGAAGCTTTCTTT	CAIREKTGGSVGNTEAFF
TRBV24-1	TRBD2	TRBJ2-1	NA	TGTGCCACCAGTGATTTGAGGCCTAGCGGGAGGCATAGCTCCTACAATGAGCAGTTCTTC	CATSDLRPSGRHSSYNEQFF
TRBV29-1	TRBD2	TRBJ2-1	many	TGCAGCGTTCTAGCGGGATCCTACAATGAGCAGTTCTTC	CSVLAGSYNEQFF
TRBV5-1	NA	TRBJ1-2	many	TGCGCCAGCAGCTTGGCCCTCGGAGACTATGGCTACACCTTC	CASSLALGDYGYTF
TRBV11-2	TRBD1	TRBJ2-3	few	TGTGCCAGCAGCCCCCGGGTCGGGACAGGGTTGGATACGCAGTATTTT	CASSPRVGTGLDTQYF
TRBV20-1	NA	TRBJ1-2	many	TGCAGTGCCCCCAGTAGGGGCTACACCTTC	CSAPSRGYTF
TRBV18	NA	TRBJ2-7	NA	TGTGCCAGCTCGGGGACAAACTACGAGCAGTACTTC	CASSGTNYEQYF
TRBV19	NA	TRBJ2-1	NA	TGTGCCAGTAGTCAACCGGGACAACGGAACAATGAGCAGTTCTTC	CASSQPGQRNNEQFF
TRBV3-1	NA	TRBJ2-1	many	TGTGCCAGCAGCGGGAGCTCCTACAATGAGCAGTTCTTC	CASSGSSYNEQFF
TRBV4-1	TRBD2	TRBJ2-1	few	TGCGCCAGCAGCCAACCCGAGCGGGGGGGATTGGGTGAGCAGTTCTTC	CASSQPERGGLGEQFF
TRBV2	TRBD1	TRBJ2-2	NA	TGTGCCAGCAATAAACAGGGGGCTACCGGGACCGGGGAGCTGTTTTTT	CASNKQGATGTGELFF
TRBV7-2	NA	TRBJ1-2	few	TGTGCCAGCAGTCCCAGTGGCTATGGCTACACCTTC	CASSPSGYGYTF
TRBV5-1	TRBD2	TRBJ2-3	many	TGCGCCAGCAGCTTGGGCGGGAGCTCGGGAGATACGCAGTATTTT	CASSLGGSSGDTQYF
TRBV5-6	TRBD1	TRBJ1-4	few	TGTGCCAGCAGCCCTTTCCGACAGGGGAGACGTGGAACTAATGAAAAACTGTTTTTT	CASSPFRQGRRGTNEKLFF
TRBV20-1	NA	TRBJ1-1	NA	TGCAGTGCTAGAGTTAGGGTCCCCGGCCCTGAAGCTTTCTTT	CSARVRVPGPEAFF
TRBV19	NA	TRBJ1-5	NA	TGTGCCAGTAGTATAGATGCCTGGCGGCCCCAGCATTTT	CASSIDAWRPQHF
TRBV4-2	NA	TRBJ2-3	NA	TGTGCCAGCAGCCAAGTCGTAGATACGCAGTATTTT	CASSQVVDTQYF
TRBV6-1	NA	TRBJ2-3	NA	TGTGCCAGCAGTCCACGGGACACCCGCACAGATACGCAGTATTTT	CASSPRDTRTDTQYF
TRBV11-2	NA	TRBJ2-4	NA	TGTGCCAGCAGACGCCCAGGGGGGTCCGGCGTTCAGTACTTC	CASRRPGGSGVQYF
TRBV9	NA	TRBJ2-4	few	TGTGCCAGCAGCGTAGCCGGGCAGATCAAAAACATTCAGTACTTC	CASSVAGQIKNIQYF
TRBV5-1	TRBD2	TRBJ2-1	NA	TGCGCCAGCAGCTTCGGGACTAGCCTACTAAAGCAATACAATGAGCAGTTCTTC	CASSFGTSLLKQYNEQFF
TRBV20-1	TRBD2	TRBJ2-5	NA	TGCAGTGCAATGGGGGGGATCTGGGAGACCCAGTACTTC	CSAMGGIWETQYF
TRBV7-8	NA	TRBJ2-7	many	TGTGCCAGCAGCTTAAATCTTTGGGGGTCCTCCTACGAGCAGTACTTC	CASSLNLWGSSYEQYF
TRBV6-4	TRBD2	TRBJ2-3	few	TGTGCCAGCAGTGACGTAGCGGGAGTTATAGATACGCAGTATTTT	CASSDVAGVIDTQYF
TRBV5-5	TRBD1	TRBJ2-6	many	TGTGCCAGCACCTTGGGACAGGGTCTATCTGGGGCCAACGTCCTGACTTTC	CASTLGQGLSGANVLTF
TRBV21-1	NA	TRBJ2-7	NA	TGTGCCAGCAGCAAGACTACTAGCGGTAGCTCCTACGAGCAGTACTTC	CASSKTTSGSSYEQYF
TRBV6-4	NA	TRBJ2-2	many	TGTGCCAGCAGTGACTCTGACTCCGGGGAGCTGTTTTTT	CASSDSDSGELFF
TRBV6-5	TRBD1	TRBJ2-1	NA	TGTGCCAGCAGTTATGGGGACAGGGGTATCGGTGAGCAGTTCTTC	CASSYGDRGIGEQFF
TRBV24-1	NA	TRBJ2-7	many	TGTGCCACCAGTGACCCCGTGGGAGGAAAGGGCTACGAGCAGTACTTC	CATSDPVGGKGYEQYF
TRBV20-1	NA	TRBJ1-2	NA	TGCAGTGCGGGGACGGCTACTAACTATGGCTACACCTTC	CSAGTATNYGYTF
TRBV6-6	NA	TRBJ1-1	few	TGTGCCAGCAGCGGTCGACGGATCACTGAAGCTTTCTTT	CASSGRRITEAFF
TRBV14	NA	TRBJ1-1	few	TGTGCCAGCAGCCATGGTACAGGGCTGGGCACTGAAGCTTTCTTT	CASSHGTGLGTEAFF